This T cell receptor (beta chain) was sequenced for a study of blood T cell repertoires in COVID-19 (dated by TCRdb to about 2020). Regarding the study in general: The collaborator samples originated in the United States, Italy and Spain and spanned the acute and convalescent phases of COVID-19. The material from the prospective study consisted of cDNA or gDNA derived from T cells, B-cell-depleted T cells, or PBMCs. Deeply sampled blood TCRbeta repertoires from subjects exposed to, actively infected with, or recovered from COVID-19 were included in the dataset. The repertoires were made available in a free public database intended to serve as a resource for research on the immune response to SARS-CoV-2. Samples came from the ongoing ImmuneRACE study (first 160 participants) plus 1,254 subjects from 6 global collaborators. The sample metadata nearly always contained a de-identified subject ID, COVID-19 status, age in years and sex. Where HLA class I and class II types were available, the types were taken from metadata supplied by the sample provider, not from assay-based typing. General study outcomes and caveats: The quantity of clinical and demographic metadata differed by source and by participant and was supplied without curation.

TCRbeta CDR3 regions were amplified from genomic DNA by means of the immunoSEQ Assay, a bias-controlled multiplex PCR. The paper's processing steps were these. The number of nucleated cells in each sample was estimated by amplification of reference gene primers within the assay. Sequence reads were collapsed and filtered to measure the absolute abundance of every unique TCRbeta CDR3 rearrangement. For each sample, productive Simpson clonality was calculated by taking the square root of Simpson's diversity index across productive rearrangements. TCRdb stores this immuneACCESS table with in-frame sequences only. Part of the clones is absent; in the studies checked, under half of the shortfall reflects unresolved V genes, and no reason is known for the rest. From that table come the V and J calls and clone size; the DNA was used to work out D and trimming. Within this sample are about 170,000 clones, with 88% of them counted one time only. Together, the top ten hold roughly 25% of the sample.

Each collaborating institution followed its own protocols to collect whole blood in K2EDTA tubes. For TCRbeta analysis, collaborators shipped samples in one of three forms: frozen whole blood, isolated PBMCs, or DNA extracted from either of those sample types. About this clone itself: Which antigen it targets is not known. No clone much larger than this one lies a single base away; base qualities are absent.

Sequences SGHKS (CDR1) and YYEKEE (CDR2) are obtained from the germline V gene (reference sequence). The CDR3 numbers 15 residues from cysteine through phenylalanine. Of all the DNA, just the CDR3 is kept, 45 bases in frame from base 1. V is cut by 1 base and J by 7 bases, and the space between the germline ends is 15 bases. The chain joins TRBV5-5 to TRBJ1-5; no D gene is confidently identified. The TCR sequence derives from a man in his fifties or sixties with acute or convalescent COVID-19. Material: peripheral blood. The nucleotides are TGTGCCAGCAGCTTGTCGTACGGGTCGGAACAGCCCCAGCATTTT. This encodes CASSLSYGSEQPQHF. Reference TRBV5-5 and TRBJ1-5 genes cover what lies past the CDR3, so the full variable domain is DAGVTQSPTHLIKTRGQQVTLRCSPISGHKSVSWYQQVLGQGPQFIFQYYEKEERGRGNFPDRFSARQFPNYSSELNVNALLLGDSALYLCASSLSYGSEQPQHFGDGTRLSIL.